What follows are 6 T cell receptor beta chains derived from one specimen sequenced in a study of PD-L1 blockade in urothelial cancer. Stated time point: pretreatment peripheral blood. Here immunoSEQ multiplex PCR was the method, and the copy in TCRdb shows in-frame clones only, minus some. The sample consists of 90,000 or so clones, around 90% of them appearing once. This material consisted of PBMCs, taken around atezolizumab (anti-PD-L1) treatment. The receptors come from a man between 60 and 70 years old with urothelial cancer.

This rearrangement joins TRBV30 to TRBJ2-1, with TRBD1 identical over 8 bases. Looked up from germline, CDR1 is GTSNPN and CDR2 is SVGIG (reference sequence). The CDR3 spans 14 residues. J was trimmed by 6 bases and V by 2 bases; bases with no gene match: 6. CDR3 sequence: CAWSFGQGSNEQFF. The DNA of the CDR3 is TGTGCCTGGAGTTTCGGACAGGGCTCCAATGAGCAGTTCTTC.

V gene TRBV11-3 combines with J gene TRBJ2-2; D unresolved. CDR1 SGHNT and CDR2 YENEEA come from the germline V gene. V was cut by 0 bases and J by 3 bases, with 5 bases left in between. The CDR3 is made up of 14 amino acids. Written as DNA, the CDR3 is TGTGCCAGCAGCTTAGACCCCGACACCGGGGAGCTGTTTTTT. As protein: CASSLDPDTGELFF.

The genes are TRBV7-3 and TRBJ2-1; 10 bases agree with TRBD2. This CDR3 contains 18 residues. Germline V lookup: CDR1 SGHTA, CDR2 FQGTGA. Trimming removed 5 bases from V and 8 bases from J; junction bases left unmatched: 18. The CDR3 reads CASSRGGLAGVWYDEQFF. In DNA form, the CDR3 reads TGTGCCAGCAGCCGAGGGGGGCTAGCGGGAGTCTGGTACGATGAGCAGTTCTTC.

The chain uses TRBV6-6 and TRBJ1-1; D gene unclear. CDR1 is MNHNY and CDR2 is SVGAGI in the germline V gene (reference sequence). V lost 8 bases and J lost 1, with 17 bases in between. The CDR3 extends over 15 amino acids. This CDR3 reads CASAARAPKNTEAFF. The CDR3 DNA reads TGTGCCAGCGCCGCGAGAGCGCCCAAGAACACTGAAGCTTTCTTT.

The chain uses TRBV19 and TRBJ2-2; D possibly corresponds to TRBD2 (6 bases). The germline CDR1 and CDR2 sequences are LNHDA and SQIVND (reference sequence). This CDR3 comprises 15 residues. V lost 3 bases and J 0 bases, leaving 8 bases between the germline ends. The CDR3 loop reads CASSMGGANTGELFF. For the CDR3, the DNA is TGTGCCAGTAGTATGGGAGGCGCGAACACCGGGGAGCTGTTTTTT.

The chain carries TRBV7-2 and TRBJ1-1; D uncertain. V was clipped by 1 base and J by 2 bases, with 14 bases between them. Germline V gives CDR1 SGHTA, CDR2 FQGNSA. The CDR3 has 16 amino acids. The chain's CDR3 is CASSLDRDTINTEAFF. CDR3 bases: TGTGCCAGCAGCTTAGACCGTGACACGATAAACACTGAAGCTTTCTTT.